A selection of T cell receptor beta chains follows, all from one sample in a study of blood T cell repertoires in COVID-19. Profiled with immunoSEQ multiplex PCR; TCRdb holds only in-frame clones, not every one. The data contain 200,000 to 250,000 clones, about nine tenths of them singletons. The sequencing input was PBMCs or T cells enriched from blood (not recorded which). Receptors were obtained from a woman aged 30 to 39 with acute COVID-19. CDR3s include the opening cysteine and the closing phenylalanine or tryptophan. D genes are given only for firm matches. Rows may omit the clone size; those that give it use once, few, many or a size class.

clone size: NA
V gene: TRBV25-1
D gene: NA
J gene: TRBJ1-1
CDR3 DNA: TGTGCCAGCAGTGATTCCGGGACTTTCGCTTTCTTT
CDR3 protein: CASSDSGTFAFF

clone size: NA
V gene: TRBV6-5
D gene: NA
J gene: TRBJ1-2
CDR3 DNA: TGTGCCAGCAGTTCCCCCGGGAGCTATGGCTACACCTTC
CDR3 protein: CASSSPGSYGYTF

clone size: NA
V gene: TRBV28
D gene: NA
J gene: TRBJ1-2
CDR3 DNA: TGTGCCAGCAGTTTTCTCCGGAGCGGTGGGTATGGCTACACCTTC
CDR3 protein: CASSFLRSGGYGYTF

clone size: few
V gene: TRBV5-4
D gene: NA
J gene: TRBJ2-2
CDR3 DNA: TGTGCCAGCAGCGCGGGACTTAGTGGCACCGGGGAGCTGTTTTTT
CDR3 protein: CASSAGLSGTGELFF

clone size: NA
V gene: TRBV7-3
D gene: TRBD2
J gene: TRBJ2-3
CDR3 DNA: TGTGCCAGCAGCCACACTAGCGGCCAACAACCGACCGCGACAGATACGCAGTATTTT
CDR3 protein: CASSHTSGQQPTATDTQYF

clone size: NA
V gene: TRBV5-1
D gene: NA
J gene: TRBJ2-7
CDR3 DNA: TGCGCCAGCAGCCCTGCGATCTCCTACGAGCAGTACTTC
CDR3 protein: CASSPAISYEQYF

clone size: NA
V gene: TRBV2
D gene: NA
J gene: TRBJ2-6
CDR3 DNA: TGTGCCAGCGACAGTTCTGGGGCCAACGTCCTGACTTTC
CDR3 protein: CASDSSGANVLTF

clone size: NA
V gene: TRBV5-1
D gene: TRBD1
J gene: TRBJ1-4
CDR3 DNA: TGCGCCAGCAGCATGACAGGGTCTACTAATGAAAAACTGTTTTTT
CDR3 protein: CASSMTGSTNEKLFF

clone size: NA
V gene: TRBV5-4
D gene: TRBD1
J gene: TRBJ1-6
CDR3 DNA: TGTGCCAGCAGCCCGGACAGGGGATATTCACCCCTCCACTTT
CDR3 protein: CASSPDRGYSPLHF

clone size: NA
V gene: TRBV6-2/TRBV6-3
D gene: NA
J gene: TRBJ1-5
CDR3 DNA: TGTGCCATCCGCCCCGGGGTTAGCAATCAGCCCCAGCATTTT
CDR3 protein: CAIRPGVSNQPQHF

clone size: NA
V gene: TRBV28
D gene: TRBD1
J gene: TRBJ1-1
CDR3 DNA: TGTGCCAGCAGTCCGGACAGGGGTCGAGGCCCTGAAGCTTTCTTT
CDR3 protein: CASSPDRGRGPEAFF

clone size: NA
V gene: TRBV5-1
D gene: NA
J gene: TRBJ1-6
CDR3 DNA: TGCGCCAGCAGCTTGGGCAGGGGAAACCGTTCACCCCTCCACTTT
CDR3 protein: CASSLGRGNRSPLHF

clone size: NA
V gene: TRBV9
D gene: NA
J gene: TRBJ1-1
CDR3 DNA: TGTGCCAGCAGCTGGACAGCCGACACTGAAGCTTTCTTT
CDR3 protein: CASSWTADTEAFF

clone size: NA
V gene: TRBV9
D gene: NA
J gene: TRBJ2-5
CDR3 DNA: TGTGCCAGCAGCGTAGACGGTAGCGGTCCAGAGACCCAGTACTTC
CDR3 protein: CASSVDGSGPETQYF

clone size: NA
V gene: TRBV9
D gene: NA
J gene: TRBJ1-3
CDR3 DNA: TGTGCCAGCAGCGAGGAGGGTAGCTCTGGAAACACCATATATTTT
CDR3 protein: CASSEEGSSGNTIYF

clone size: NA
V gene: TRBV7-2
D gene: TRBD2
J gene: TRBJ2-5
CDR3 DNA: TGTGCCAGCAGCTCGGGCCCGGGACTAGCGGGAGTCCGTGAGACCCAGTACTTC
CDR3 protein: CASSSGPGLAGVRETQYF

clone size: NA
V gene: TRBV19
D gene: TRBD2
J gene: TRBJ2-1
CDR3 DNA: TGTGCCAGTAGTCTTGGACTAGCGGGAGGACCTGAGCAGTTCTTC
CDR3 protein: CASSLGLAGGPEQFF

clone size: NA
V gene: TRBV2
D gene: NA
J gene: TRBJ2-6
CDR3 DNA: TGTGCCAGCACCTGGGGGGGCGGCTCTGGGGCCAACGTCCTGACTTTC
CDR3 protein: CASTWGGGSGANVLTF

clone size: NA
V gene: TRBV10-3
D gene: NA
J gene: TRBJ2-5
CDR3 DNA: TGTGCCATCAGGGGGGGAGGTGCGGAGACCCAGTACTTC
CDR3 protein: CAIRGGGAETQYF

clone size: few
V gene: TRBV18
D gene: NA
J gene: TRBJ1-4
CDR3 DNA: TGTGCCAGCTCACCCGCGGGGACTAATGAAAAACTGTTTTTT
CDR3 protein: CASSPAGTNEKLFF

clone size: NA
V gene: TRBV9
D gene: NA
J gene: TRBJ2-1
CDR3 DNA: TGTGCCAGCAGCGTAGGGGACACCTCCTACAATGAGCAGTTCTTC
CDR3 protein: CASSVGDTSYNEQFF

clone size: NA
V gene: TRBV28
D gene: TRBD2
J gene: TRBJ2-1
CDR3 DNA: TGTGCCAGCAGTTCCCCGGCTAGCGGGAGCTCCTACAATGAGCAGTTCTTC
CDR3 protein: CASSSPASGSSYNEQFF

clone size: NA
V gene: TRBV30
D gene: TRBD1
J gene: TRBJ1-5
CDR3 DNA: TGTGCCTGGGCCACGACAGGGTTCAATCAGCCCCAGCATTTT
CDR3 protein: CAWATTGFNQPQHF

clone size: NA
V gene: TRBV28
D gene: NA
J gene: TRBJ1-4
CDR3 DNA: TGTGCCAGCAGCACCCGGCGGGGGAATGAAAAACTGTTTTTT
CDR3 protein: CASSTRRGNEKLFF

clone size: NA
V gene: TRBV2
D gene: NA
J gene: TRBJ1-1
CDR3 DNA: TGTGCCAGCAGGGGGACTGTTAGGACTGAAGCTTTCTTT
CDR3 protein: CASRGTVRTEAFF

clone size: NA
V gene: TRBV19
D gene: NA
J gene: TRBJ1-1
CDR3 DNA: TGTGCCAGTAGTTTCGGACAGCAAAGTTCGCTGAACACTGAAGCTTTCTTT
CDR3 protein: CASSFGQQSSLNTEAFF

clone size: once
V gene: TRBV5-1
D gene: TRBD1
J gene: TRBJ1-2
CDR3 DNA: TGCGCCAGCAGCATGGGACAGCTCTATGGCTACACCTTC
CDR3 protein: CASSMGQLYGYTF

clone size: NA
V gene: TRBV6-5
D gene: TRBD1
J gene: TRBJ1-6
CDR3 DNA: TGTGCCAGCAGACAAGACAGGGGGCCTTCACCCCTCCACTTT
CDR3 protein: CASRQDRGPSPLHF

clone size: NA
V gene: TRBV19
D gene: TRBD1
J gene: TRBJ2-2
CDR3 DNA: TGTGCCAGTTCGACAGGGGCAAGCGGGGAGCTGTTTTTT
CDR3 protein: CASSTGASGELFF

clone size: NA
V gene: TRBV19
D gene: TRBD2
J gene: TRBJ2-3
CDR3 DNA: TGTGCCAGTAGTGAGGGACTGGGACTAGGAGATACGCAGTATTTT
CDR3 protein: CASSEGLGLGDTQYF

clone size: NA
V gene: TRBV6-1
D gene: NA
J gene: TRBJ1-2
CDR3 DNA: TGTGCCAGCAGTGACCCGAGGACCGGGGATGGCTACACCTTC
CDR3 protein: CASSDPRTGDGYTF

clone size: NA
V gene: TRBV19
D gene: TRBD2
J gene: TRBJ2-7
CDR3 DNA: TGTGCCAGTAGTATAAATGTGCTAGCGGGAGTCTACGAGCAGTACTTC
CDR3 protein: CASSINVLAGVYEQYF